The 27 T cell receptor beta chains listed next were all sequenced from one sample in a study of human T cells and chemical hapten exposure. TCRdb re-called the RACE reads through MiXCR, storing one row per CDR3 protein. The table lists about 340,000 distinct CDR3 sequences, around 6.9% of them singletons. Time point of the sample: patch test 1, 2 weeks after DPC sensitization. This sample's treatment: therapeutic diphenylcyclopropenone sensitization with weekly scalp DPC. The sample was whole blood, taken in connection with sensitization to the hapten diphenylcyclopropenone (DPC). These receptors all stem from a woman under 30 with alopecia areata. Some clones in this sample may be carry-over from other donors' samples.

V is TRBV2 and J is TRBJ1-6, with D possibly matching TRBD1 (5 bases). The germline gives CDR1 SNHLY, CDR2 FYNNEI. The CDR3 length is 18 residues. Trimming took off 4 bases at V and 5 bases at J, with 21 bases between the two ends. CDR3: CASSGPNGGYSNNSPLHF. The CDR3 DNA sequence: TGTGCCAGCAGTGGTCCGAACGGGGGATACAGCAATAATTCACCCCTCCACTTT.

This chain links TRBV24-1 with TRBJ2-1; 9 bases are a match to TRBD1. The CDR3 covers 15 residues. The V gene end was trimmed by 4 bases and the J gene end by 3 bases; junction bases not matched to a gene: 3. Per germline, CDR1 KGHDR and CDR2 SFDVKD. CDR3 nucleotide sequence: TGTGCCACCAGTGACACAGGGGGCAACTACAATGAGCAGTTCTTC. Protein sequence: CATSDTGGNYNEQFF.

This clonotype came up many times. V is TRBV11-2 and J is TRBJ2-7, with 10 positions matching TRBD1. CDR3 length: 16 residues. CDR1 is SGHAT, CDR2 FQNNGV, per germline. The V gene end was trimmed by 7 bases and the J gene end by 4 bases; junction bases not matched to a gene: 13. The DNA for the CDR3 is TGTGCCAGCATCCTCGCTAGGGACAGGGGTGGATACGAGCAGTACTTC. Amino acid sequence: CASILARDRGGYEQYF.

The V call is TRBV29-1, the J call TRBJ2-1, with 11 bases lining up with TRBD2. From germline, CDR1 is SQVTM and CDR2 ANQGSEA. The V and J ends lost 3 bases and 3 bases, in that order; junction bases with no gene match: 4. The CDR3 loop spans 15 amino acids. The CDR3 DNA reads TGCAGCGTTGAGGTTACTAGCGGGGGCTACAATGAGCAGTTCTTC. Residues: CSVEVTSGGYNEQFF.

This rearrangement joins TRBV29-1 to TRBJ1-1; D not certain. The germline gives CDR1 SQVTM, CDR2 ANQGSEA. Between the trimmed V and J ends, which lost 6 bases and 0 bases, there was a span of 11 bases. This CDR3 is built from 13 residues. The CDR3 sequence is CSVARRLNTEAFF. The CDR3 region has the DNA TGCAGCGTGGCCCGTCGGTTGAACACTGAAGCTTTCTTT.

The rearrangement links TRBV6-1 to TRBJ2-7; no clear D gene. This CDR3 is 16 amino acids long. The V gene lost 7 bases and the J gene lost 7 bases, with 26 bases spanning the gap. CDR1 and CDR2 from the germline V gene are MNHNS and SASEGT. The CDR3 region is CASTGRRFTIQEEQYF. In DNA form, the CDR3 reads TGTGCCAGCACTGGTCGCCGGTTCACCATCCAGGAAGAGCAGTACTTC.

This clonotype was counted a few times. The chain carries TRBV9 and TRBJ2-7; 9 bases match TRBD2. Unmatched junction bases numbered 8, after V lost 0 bases and J lost 7 bases. This CDR3 has 15 amino acids. CDR1 and CDR2 from the germline V gene are SGDLS and YYNGEE. The CDR3 spells CASSVGGGAGGEQYF. CDR3 nucleotide sequence: TGTGCCAGCAGCGTAGGCGGGGGGGCCGGAGGGGAGCAGTACTTC.

The sample holds a few counts of this clonotype. The V and J genes are TRBV6-2 or TRBV6-3 and TRBJ2-1; D might be TRBD2 (5 bases). The CDR3 runs 16 residues. CDR1 MNHEY and CDR2 SVGEGT come from the germline V gene. V gave up 7 bases and J gave up 1 base, with 17 bases separating them. For the CDR3, the DNA is TGTGCCAGCATTCCTACCCGGACTGGATCCTACAATGAGCAGTTCTTC. Its translation: CASIPTRTGSYNEQFF.

The sample holds many counts of this clonotype. V is TRBV6-2 or TRBV6-3 and J is TRBJ2-1, with 11 positions matching TRBD2. The trim removed 2 bases at V and 2 bases at J, leaving 5 bases unmatched. Germline CDR1 reads MNHEY; CDR2 reads SVGEGT. The CDR3 runs to 17 residues. CDR3 protein: CASSYARSGGAYNEQFF. Written as DNA, the CDR3 is TGTGCCAGCAGTTACGCCCGTAGCGGGGGGGCCTACAATGAGCAGTTCTTC.

In its sample, this clonotype was seen many times. This chain uses TRBV10-3 with TRBJ2-3, with 16 bases fitting TRBD2. V shed 2 bases and J 11 bases; nucleotides not matched to a gene: 4. The CDR3 is 15 residues long. Germline V gene lookup returns CDR1 ENHRY and CDR2 SYGVKD. CDR3: CAISEGTSGGAKQYF. CDR3 DNA sequence: TGTGCCATCAGTGAGGGGACTAGCGGGGGGGCTAAGCAGTATTTT.

This clonotype was seen a handful of times. One end of the junction is discordant with germline, which a read error may explain. The gene calls are TRBV20-1 and TRBJ2-1; 16 bases match TRBD2. This CDR3 is built from 16 residues. The germline V gene has CDR1 DFQATT and CDR2 SNEGSKA (reference sequence). CDR3 nucleotide sequence: TGCAGTGCTAGAAACTCCGGGACTAGCGGGGGGGCCGGTCTCGTCTTC. Its protein product is CSARNSGTSGGAGLVF.

This clonotype has ten or more counts. The chain is built from TRBV7-3 and TRBJ1-5; tentative D call: TRBD1 (5 bases). This CDR3 has 13 amino acids. Per germline, CDR1 SGHTA and CDR2 FQGTGA. Trimming left V 1 base short and J 7 bases short, with 8 bases between. CDR3: CASSLIEGQPQHF. Here the CDR3 DNA reads TGTGCCAGCAGCTTAATTGAGGGGCAGCCCCAGCATTTT.

V gene TRBV9 combines with J gene TRBJ1-1; D call uncertain. The CDR3 is made up of 13 amino acids. V shed 4 bases and J shed 7 bases, with 14 bases lying between them. Germline V gene data show CDR1 as SGDLS and CDR2 as YYNGEE. The CDR3 loop is CASSIQSGHEAFF. Here the CDR3 DNA reads TGTGCCAGCAGCATCCAGAGTGGGCATGAAGCTTTCTTT.

A few counts support this clonotype. This chain joins TRBV2 and TRBJ1-5; D not resolved. This CDR3 region has 13 residues. V lost 4 bases and J lost 4, with 8 bases in between. CDR1 is SNHLY, CDR2 FYNNEI, per germline. The CDR3 DNA reads as TGTGCCAGCAGTGTCGAGAGTAATCAGCCCCAGCATTTT. Translated, it gives CASSVESNQPQHF.

This clonotype was seen many times. The rearrangement joins TRBV6-2 or TRBV6-3 to TRBJ1-5; TRBD1 matches 8 bases. V lost 4 bases to trimming and J lost 1 base; unmatched junction nucleotides: 0. The CDR3 runs 14 residues. Germline V lookup: CDR1 MNHEY, CDR2 SVGEGT. The CDR3 DNA reads as TGTGCCAGCAGTTGGACAGGGAGCAATCAGCCCCAGCATTTT. Translation: CASSWTGSNQPQHF.

This clonotype has at least ten counts. The CDR3 sequence is CSARGGAPRNSPLHF. Here the CDR3 DNA reads TGCAGTGCTAGAGGGGGGGCCCCACGGAATTCACCCCTCCACTTT. This rearrangement joins TRBV20-1 to TRBJ1-6; maybe TRBD1 (6 bases). The CDR3 runs to 15 residues. Per germline, CDR1 DFQATT and CDR2 SNEGSKA (reference sequence). V was pared by 1 base and J by 7 bases, with 14 bases between.

Many counts were recorded for this clonotype. The gene calls are TRBV24-1 and TRBJ2-3; TRBD2 is a possible D gene (6 bases). V lost 9 bases and J lost 0, with 12 bases in between. Germline values: CDR1 KGHDR, CDR2 SFDVKD. The CDR3 is 14 residues long. CDR3 protein: CATGGDLSTDTQYF. Written as DNA, the CDR3 is TGTGCCACCGGCGGGGATCTTAGCACAGATACGCAGTATTTT.

This clonotype showed up just a few times. The chain joins TRBV4-2 to TRBJ1-1, with a weak D call TRBD1 (5 bases). Germline lookup yields CDR1 LGHNA and CDR2 YNFKEQ. The CDR3 loop spans 16 amino acids. Trimming pared 0 bases from V and 4 bases from J, leaving 15 bases between. The CDR3 nucleotides read TGTGCCAGCAGCCAAGATCACCCCGGGACTGGCACTGAAGCTTTCTTT. It codes for CASSQDHPGTGTEAFF.

Ten or more counts support this clonotype. The V call is TRBV29-1, the J call TRBJ2-3; D might be TRBD2 (5 bases). Germline CDR1 SQVTM, CDR2 ANQGSEA. Trimming pared 1 base from V and 1 base from J, leaving 12 bases between. CDR3 length equals 15 residues. Here the CDR3 DNA reads TGCAGCGTTGAAGGAGGCGGACTCCGCACAGATACGCAGTATTTT. Protein sequence: CSVEGGGLRTDTQYF.

The table lists this clonotype with a few counts. The chain has TRBV6-2 or TRBV6-3 and TRBJ2-3, with TRBD2 matching over 9 bases. The germline V gene encodes CDR1 MNHEY and CDR2 SVGEGT. With V trimmed by 4 bases and J by 2 bases, 7 bases remained unmatched. The CDR3 extends over 16 amino acids. CDR3 in amino acids: CASSSPTSGDTDTQYF. CDR3 nucleotides: TGTGCCAGCAGTTCCCCGACTAGCGGAGACACAGATACGCAGTATTTT.

This clonotype was counted only a few times. This chain links TRBV20-1 with TRBJ2-3; D uncertain. Germline V gene sequence: CDR1 DFQATT, CDR2 SNEGSKA (reference sequence). This CDR3 region has 14 residues. V gave up 5 bases and J gave up 3 bases, with 15 bases separating them. This chain's CDR3 is CSAPDTRRTDTQYF. As DNA, the CDR3 is TGCAGTGCTCCTGACACTCGACGGACAGATACGCAGTATTTT.

The CDR3 nucleotides are TGTGCCACCAGTGGACTAGCGCCGGAGCAGTTCTTC. It is translated as CATSGLAPEQFF. The rearrangement uses TRBV24-1 and TRBJ2-1, with 8 bases aligning to TRBD2. The CDR3 spans 12 residues. Germline V gene sequence: CDR1 KGHDR, CDR2 SFDVKD. The V segment lost 5 bases and the J segment 10 bases; nucleotides outside the gene matches: 3.

The chain links TRBV11-1 to TRBJ2-7, with D unresolved. The CDR3 covers 13 residues. V shed 5 bases and J shed 2 bases, with 10 bases lying between them. Per germline, CDR1 SGHAT and CDR2 FQDESV (reference sequence). The CDR3 spells CASSLDIAYEQYF. The DNA for the CDR3 is TGTGCCAGCAGCCTCGACATCGCCTACGAGCAGTACTTC.

The CDR3 DNA reads as TGTGCCAGCAGTTTTAAGCGGGGTAGGAATACGCAGTATTTT. Its protein product is CASSFKRGRNTQYF. The chain uses TRBV27 and TRBJ2-3; 7 bases fit TRBD2. CDR1 and CDR2 (germline): MNHEY, SMNVEV (reference sequence). CDR3 length: 14 residues. Germline trimming cut 3 bases from V and 7 bases from J; bases unmatched to any gene: 7.

This clonotype was detected many times. V and J are TRBV6-5 and TRBJ1-5; D is unresolved. This CDR3 has 18 amino acids. Germline-derived CDR1 and CDR2 are MNHEY and SVGAGI. V was pared by 4 bases and J by 2 bases, with 21 bases between. The CDR3 here is CASSSLTRRLGGNQPQHF. The CDR3 bases are TGTGCCAGCAGTTCGTTGACACGACGACTTGGTGGCAATCAGCCCCAGCATTTT.

This chain joins TRBV6-2 or TRBV6-3 and TRBJ2-7; D call uncertain. Germline V gene lookup returns CDR1 MNHEY and CDR2 SVGEGT. V gave up 0 bases and J gave up 3 bases, with 9 bases separating them. CDR3 size: 14 residues. In DNA, the CDR3 is TGTGCCAGCAGTTACTCGGTTAGTGTCTACGAGCAGTACTTC. Protein: CASSYSVSVYEQYF.

The V call is TRBV6-2 or TRBV6-3, the J call TRBJ2-4, with 9 positions matching TRBD1. V lost 6 bases to trimming and J lost 0 bases; unmatched junction nucleotides: 12. CDR3 length: 18 amino acids. Per germline, CDR1 MNHEY and CDR2 SVGEGT. Here the CDR3 DNA reads TGTGCCAGCAGACGATTAGGCGGACAGGGGCTAGCCAAAAACATTCAGTACTTC. It codes for CASRRLGGQGLAKNIQYF.